This T cell receptor beta chain stems from a study of Graves' ophthalmopathy and Graves' hyperthyroidism (dated by TCRdb to the late 2010s). Background for the entire study: Peripheral blood was collected before any treatment was given, at the time of initial diagnosis. The study used signatures of the TCR beta repertoire to tell Graves' ophthalmopathy apart from Graves' hyperthyroidism and to predict which patients would progress to ophthalmopathy. In total, approximately 130 blood samples were TCR-sequenced: around 42 ophthalmopathy, roughly 80 hyperthyroidism and some 17 hyperthyroidism-to-ophthalmopathy patients. To explore V-J signatures distinguishing ophthalmopathy from hyperthyroidism, a discovery set of 100 patients (around 42 ophthalmopathy, 55 to 60 stable hyperthyroidism) was enrolled. The independent validation cohort included about 19 hyperthyroidism patients plus 17 patients who later progressed from hyperthyroidism to ophthalmopathy. In about 6 hyperthyroidism patients, the T-cell repertoire of thyroid tissue was compared with the T-cell repertoire of blood. After sampling, hyperthyroidism patients received methimazole starting at 30 mg daily, and ophthalmopathy patients received high-dose intravenous methylprednisolone. What the research found in general, with its limitations: Most expanded thyroid clonotypes with frequency above 0.001 were also detected in blood, suggesting blood repertoires may reflect the thyroid immune response. Ophthalmopathy was separated from stable hyperthyroidism by the 13-signature model with about 88% sensitivity and about 81% specificity in cross-validation and with 80%/75% in the test set. In validation, the model predicted ophthalmopathy progression with about 71% sensitivity and roughly 72% specificity; roughly 12 predicted patients were CT-confirmed with GO in a median of approximately six months. No statistical method was used to set the sample size in advance, and the investigators knew which group each participant was assigned to.

Patients with ophthalmopathy had moderately to severely active disease, with a Clinical Activity Score of 3 or more, a NOSPECS grade of 4 or more, and a disease duration of less than 3 months. Patients with other autoimmune diseases, uncontrolled infections, pregnancy or lactation were excluded. Diagnosis was based on clinical symptoms, serum thyroxine, TRAb, thyroid ultrasound and orbital computed tomography. Using Ficoll-Paque density gradient centrifugation, PBMCs were isolated from roughly 9.2 ml of fresh peripheral blood. Trizol reagent was used to extract the total RNA, and its quality was then checked on an Agilent 2100 Bioanalyzer. This clonotype showed up just a few times. This clone's antigen is unknown. No qualities accompany the bases; no much larger clone lies one base away. For this chain, trimming is 5 bases at the V end and 2 bases at the J end, and the number of junction bases without a gene match is 3. The germline V gene supplies CDR1 SGHTA and CDR2 FQGNSA. The CDR3 contains 16 residues, cysteine and phenylalanine counted. CDR3 DNA is the only sequence kept; it has 48 bases, read in frame from the first base.

For repertoire sequencing, the TCR beta CDR3 regions were amplified from RNA transcripts. The first round of RT-PCR was done with HTBI primers and the Qiagen OneStep RT-PCR kit, and was followed by a second round of multiplex PCR, then size selection and purification. The libraries underwent paired-end sequencing with 100 bp reads on an Illumina HiSeq2000. In the source study's methods: Reads were processed with SOAPnuke, discarding reads with adapters, uncalled bases, mean Phred below 15, or no exact constant-primer or identifier match. COPE v1.2.5 was used to merge high-quality paired reads. Unique nucleotide sequences were defined as clonotypes and aligned to IMGT TRB V, D and J references using MiTCR v1.1. The analysis was limited to V-J combinations with a frequency above 0.0001, which together covered more than 99% of repertoires. For each V-J combination, a TCR clonal expansion and chaos score was defined as the ratio of F50 clonal expansion to chaos observed in the TCRdist matrix. Features were reduced by Welch's t-statistics and random forest to around 14 V-J combinations, which fed a naive Bayes classifier. The Morisita-Horn index was used to measure how similar the thyroid and blood repertoires were. TCRdb's own reprocessing of the public reads used fastp at Q25 and MiXCR and kept productive beta chains. Every entry covers one CDR3 protein and lists the most common genes and DNA from its rows. TCRdb, not the authors, supplied the V and J calls. The table for this sample lists 650,000 to 900,000 distinct CDR3 sequences; roughly 41% of them were counted only once. The top ten clonotypes cover about 40% of the sample.

The material sequenced was peripheral blood. The sequence was obtained from an adult man with Graves' ophthalmopathy. Here the chain combines TRBV7-2 and TRBJ2-5, and TRBD2 aligns with 15 junction nucleotides. The DNA sequence is as follows: TGTGCCAGCAGCCGAGGGACTAGCGGGGGGCAAGAGACCCAGTACTTC. This encodes CASSRGTSGGQETQYF.